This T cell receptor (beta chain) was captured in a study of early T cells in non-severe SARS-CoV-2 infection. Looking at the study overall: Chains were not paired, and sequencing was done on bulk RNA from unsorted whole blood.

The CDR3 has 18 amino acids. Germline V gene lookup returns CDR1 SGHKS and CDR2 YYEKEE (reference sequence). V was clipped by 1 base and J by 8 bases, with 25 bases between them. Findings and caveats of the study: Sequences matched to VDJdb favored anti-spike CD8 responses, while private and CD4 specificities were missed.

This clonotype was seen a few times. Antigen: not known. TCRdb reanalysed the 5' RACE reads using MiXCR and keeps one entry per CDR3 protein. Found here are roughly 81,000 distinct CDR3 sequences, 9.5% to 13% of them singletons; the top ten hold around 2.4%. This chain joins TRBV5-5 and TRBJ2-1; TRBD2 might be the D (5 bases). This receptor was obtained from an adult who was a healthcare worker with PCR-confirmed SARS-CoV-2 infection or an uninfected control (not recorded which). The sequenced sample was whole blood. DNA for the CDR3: TGTGCCAGCAGCTTGTATTTGATCGCCCGGCCAGCGGAGGATGAGCAGTTCTTC. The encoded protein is CASSLYLIARPAEDEQFF.